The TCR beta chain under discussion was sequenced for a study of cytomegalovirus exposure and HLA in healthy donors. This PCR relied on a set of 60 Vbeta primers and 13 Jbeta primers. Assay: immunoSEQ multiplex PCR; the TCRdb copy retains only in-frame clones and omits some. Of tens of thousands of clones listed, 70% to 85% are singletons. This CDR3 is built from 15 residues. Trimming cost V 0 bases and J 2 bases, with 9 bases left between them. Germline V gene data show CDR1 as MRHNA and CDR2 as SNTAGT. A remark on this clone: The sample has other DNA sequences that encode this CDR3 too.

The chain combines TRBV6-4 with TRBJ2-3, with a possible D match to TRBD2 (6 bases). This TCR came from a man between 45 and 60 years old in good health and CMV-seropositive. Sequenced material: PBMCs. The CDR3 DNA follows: TGTGCCAGCAGTGACTCGGGACTTAACACAGATACGCAGTATTTT. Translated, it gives CASSDSGLNTDTQYF.